One T cell receptor (beta chain) is described in this entry. Antigen specificity is unknown. Sequenced by immunoSEQ multiplex PCR; TCRdb stores in-frame clones only, minus some. The sample lists nearly 20,000 clones, over 80% occurring once. CDR3 size: 14 residues. Germline assignment: CDR1 SGHTA and CDR2 FQGNSA. Trimming took off 1 base at V and 4 bases at J, with 5 bases between the two ends. This specimen comes from a study of PD-1 blockade in classical Hodgkin lymphoma. General study findings and limits: Reported findings placed baseline TCR diversity lower in newly diagnosed patients (compared with healthy donors).

Time point denoted: cycle 4 day 1 (C4D1), after 6 weeks of nivolumab. There was relapse after autologous stem cell transplantation in every patient, and there was variation in brentuximab vedotin exposure. From thawed PBMCs, CD4+ T cells were purified using magnetic negative selection. The chain employs TRBV7-2 and TRBJ1-6, with D uncertain. The sequence came from a human donor with classical Hodgkin lymphoma. This material consisted of CD4+ T cells from blood, taken before the fourth cycle of nivolumab. As DNA, the CDR3 is TGTGCCAGCAGCTTAGGCAGATATAATTCACCCCTCCACTTT. It specifies CASSLGRYNSPLHF.